These T cell receptor beta chains were read from a single sample in a study of shared clonotypes between healthy human individuals. Data came from immunoSEQ multiplex PCR; TCRdb stores just in-frame clones and leaves some out. Among approximately 98,000 clones listed, over 65% were seen once. Sequencing used memory CD8+ T cells sorted from blood. The receptors were sampled from a woman aged 25 to 39 in good health. Both conserved end residues are part of each CDR3.

>TRBV25-1|TRBJ2-2
CASEDRGQAGELFF
>TRBV29-1|TRBJ1-2
CSVGLFADYGYTF
>TRBV6-6|TRBJ2-1
CASSSTSANEQFF
>TRBV15|TRBJ1-5
CANSLGFHQPQHF
>TRBV10-2|TRBJ2-2
CASSENRGTGELFF
>TRBV11-2|TRBJ2-7
CASSLRDPRYEQYF
>TRBV7-9|TRBJ2-7
CASSSPGHTYEQYF
>TRBV2|TRBJ2-1
CASSGRSGEQFF
>TRBV19|TRBJ1-4
CASSIGINSKLFF
>TRBV15|TRBJ2-2
CATSRGPGLDTGELFF
>TRBV4-1|TRBJ2-7
CASSFFGGLGYEQYF
>TRBV25-1|TRBJ2-5
CASSENSAGGSHETQYF
>TRBV5-4|TRBJ2-1
CASSPGLAGGFEQFF
>TRBV5-6|TRBJ2-1
CASSLWLLRKNNEQFF
>TRBV4-2|TRBJ1-2
CASSQLNGGLDYGYTF
>TRBV7-9|TRBJ1-3
CASSSLKSGPGNTIYF
>TRBV29-1|TRBJ2-3
CSVERPGLAGPDTQYF
>TRBV29-1|TRBJ2-3
CSVELAGGYTDTQYF
>TRBV11-2|TRBJ2-7
CASSLILSEQYF
>TRBV6-1|TRBJ2-7
CASSLGQSDSYEQYF
>TRBV11-1|TRBJ1-2
CASSLDPGSYGYTF
>TRBV19|TRBJ1-1
CASSTGLTTEAFF
>TRBV2|TRBJ2-2
CASSLAGGPRTGELFF
>TRBV10-1|TRBJ1-2
CASSESKGLGAGYTF
>TRBV10-3|TRBJ2-7
CAIGTSSYEQYF
>TRBV6-4|TRBJ2-1
CASSEGGEASSEQFF
>TRBV27|TRBJ2-7
CASSSQGAGNEQYF
>TRBV27|TRBJ1-2
CASSWTGYGYTF
>TRBV30|TRBJ1-1
CAWSMGGGTEAFF
>TRBV25-1|TRBJ2-7
CASSESHSSSYEQYF
>TRBV27|TRBJ2-7
CASGYQTYEQYF
>TRBV29-1|TRBJ2-5
CSVSGGGWETQYF
>TRBV7-6|TRBJ2-2
CASRIVAGELFF
>TRBV5-4|TRBJ2-5
CASSQAAGGPDKTQYF
>TRBV7-6|TRBJ2-7
CASRKGPTYEQYF
>TRBV27|TRBJ2-3
CASSLFTGTRNTQYF
>TRBV19|TRBJ1-5
CASSTTGFGNQPQHF
>TRBV6-4|TRBJ2-2
CASSDDRTGNTGELFF
>TRBV5-8|TRBJ2-7
CASSFGDYRGEQYF
>TRBV7-3|TRBJ2-3
CASSLSGLQGDTQYF
>TRBV15|TRBJ2-1
CATSTGTSGRPYNEQFF
>TRBV30|NA
CAWSTPGAYDEQYF
>TRBV7-9|TRBJ2-7
CASSLDVYEQYF
>TRBV6-5|TRBJ2-4
CASSYSIQGNIQYF
>TRBV19|TRBJ2-7
CASSTTSGLSGSYEQYF
>TRBV6-5|TRBJ2-7
CASSWAGTYEQYF
>TRBV6-5|TRBJ1-1
CASSYSTEMNTEAFF
>TRBV10-3|TRBJ1-5
CAISEFRVLENLGNQPQHF
>TRBV19|TRBJ2-5
CASRPGQETQYF
>TRBV19|TRBJ2-3
CASSIQQGTDTQYF
>TRBV10-3|TRBJ2-1
CAISGSVAYNEQFF
>TRBV6-5|TRBJ2-1
CASSLLAEGYNEQFF
>TRBV7-9|TRBJ2-7
CASSFGGSDEQYF
>TRBV7-2|TRBJ2-3
CASSSSFSTDTQYF
>TRBV28|TRBJ2-2
CASRGRPTGELFF
>TRBV6-5|TRBJ2-7
CASRPGTRGYEQYF
>TRBV27|NA
CASKSGSGSGYEQYF
>TRBV7-9|TRBJ1-1
CASSSTGPNTEAFF